The 3 T cell receptor beta chains below were found in one sample sequenced in a study of blood T cell repertoires in COVID-19. TCRdb keeps only in-frame clones here, not all; method: immunoSEQ multiplex PCR. The data hold 150,000 to 200,000 clones, with approximately 87% observed a single time. Source material: peripheral blood. The origin of the receptors is a person in their 70s with COVID-19, enrolled during active disease.

The chain uses TRBV30 and TRBJ1-4; perhaps TRBD1 as D (6 bases). The CDR3 runs to 14 residues. Germline lookup yields CDR1 GTSNPN and CDR2 SVGIG (reference sequence). Trimming pared 5 bases from V and 4 bases from J, leaving 14 bases between. CDR3 in DNA: TGTGCCTGGGACCGGGACATCAATAATGAAAAACTGTTTTTT. It specifies CAWDRDINNEKLFF.

This chain links TRBV7-9 with TRBJ1-1; possibly TRBD1 for D (5 bases). The CDR3 is 11 residues long. CDR1 SEHNR and CDR2 FQNEAQ come from the germline V gene (reference sequence). Trimming took off 1 base at V and 9 bases at J, with 6 bases between the two ends. As DNA, the CDR3 is TGTGCCAGCAGCTTAGGACAGCAAGCTTTCTTT. Translated, it gives CASSLGQQAFF.

V and J are TRBV6-6 and TRBJ2-5, with D uncertain. The germline gives CDR1 MNHNY, CDR2 SVGAGI (reference sequence). Deletions cut 0 bases from V and 4 bases from J, with 15 bases between. This CDR3 has 16 amino acids. In nucleotides, the CDR3 is TGTGCCAGCAGTTACTCGGTGAATAGAGTCCCAGAGACCCAGTACTTC. Its protein product is CASSYSVNRVPETQYF.